The clone carrying this T cell receptor beta chain was picked up one time. The data originate from a study of control samples from healthy donors and cancer patients. The data were produced by immunoSEQ multiplex PCR, yet TCRdb's version contains in-frame clones alone and is incomplete. The table lists about 130,000 clones, 85% to 95% of them singletons. The V end was cut by 1 base, the J end by 7 bases, with 8 bases between. This CDR3 is 12 amino acids long. Germline CDR1 reads SEHNR; CDR2 reads FQNEAQ (reference sequence). The sample taken for sequencing was PBMCs. The source is a man aged 45 to 65 with head and neck cancer. V and J are TRBV7-9 and TRBJ2-7; no reliable D call. The CDR3 coding sequence is TGTGCCAGCAGCTTAGTGGGTCGGGAGCAGTACTTC. Amino acids: CASSLVGREQYF.